The 2 T cell receptor beta chains reported below all come from one sample, sequenced in a study of CD8+CD57+ T cells in acquired aplastic anemia. Genomic DNA provided the template from which TCR beta VDJ and CDR3 profiles were obtained. TCRdb independently ran MiXCR on the reads; one entry per CDR3 protein. Of roughly 120,000 distinct CDR3 sequences in the sample, roughly 55% were seen once. Patients picked for sequencing had shown CD8+CD57+ cell expansion detected by flow cytometry. Specimen: sorted CD4+, CD8+, or CD8+CD57+ T cells (not recorded which) from PBMCs. These TCRs come from a human donor with aplastic anemia.

The chain is built from TRBV6-5 and TRBJ1-6, with TRBD1 identical over 9 bases. V trimming: 2 bases; J trimming: 10 bases; junction bases outside the gene matches: 3. Germline-derived CDR1 and CDR2 are MNHEY and SVGAGI. This CDR3 region has 14 residues. The CDR3 DNA reads TGTGCCAGCAGTTACGACAGGGGGACATCACCCCTCCACTTT. Encoded protein: CASSYDRGTSPLHF.

This chain links TRBV20-1 with TRBJ2-7; 8 positions agree with TRBD2. Trimming at V came to 0 bases and at J to 5 bases, leaving 15 bases not matched to a gene. Germline CDR1 reads DFQATT; CDR2 reads SNEGSKA (reference sequence). There are 17 residues in the CDR3. Here the CDR3 reads CSAREVKRVGGDDEQYF. CDR3 sequence (DNA): TGCAGTGCTAGAGAGGTGAAAAGGGTCGGGGGGGATGACGAGCAGTACTTC.